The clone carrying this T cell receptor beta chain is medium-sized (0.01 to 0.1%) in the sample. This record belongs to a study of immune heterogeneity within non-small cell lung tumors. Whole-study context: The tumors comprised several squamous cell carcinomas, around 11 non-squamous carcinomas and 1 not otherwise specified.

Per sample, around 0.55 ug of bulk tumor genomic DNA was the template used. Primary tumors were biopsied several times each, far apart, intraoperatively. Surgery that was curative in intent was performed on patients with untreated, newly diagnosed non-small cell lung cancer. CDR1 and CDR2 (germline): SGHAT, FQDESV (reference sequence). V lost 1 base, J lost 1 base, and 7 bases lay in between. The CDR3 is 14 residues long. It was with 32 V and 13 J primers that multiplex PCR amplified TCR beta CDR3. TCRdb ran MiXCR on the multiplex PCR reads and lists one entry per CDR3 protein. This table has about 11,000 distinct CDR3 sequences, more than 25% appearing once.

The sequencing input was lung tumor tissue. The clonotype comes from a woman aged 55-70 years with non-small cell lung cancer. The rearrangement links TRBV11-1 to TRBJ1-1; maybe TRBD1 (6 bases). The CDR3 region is CASSLEGGNTEAFF. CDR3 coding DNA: TGTGCCAGCAGCTTAGAGGGGGGGAACACTGAAGCTTTCTTT.